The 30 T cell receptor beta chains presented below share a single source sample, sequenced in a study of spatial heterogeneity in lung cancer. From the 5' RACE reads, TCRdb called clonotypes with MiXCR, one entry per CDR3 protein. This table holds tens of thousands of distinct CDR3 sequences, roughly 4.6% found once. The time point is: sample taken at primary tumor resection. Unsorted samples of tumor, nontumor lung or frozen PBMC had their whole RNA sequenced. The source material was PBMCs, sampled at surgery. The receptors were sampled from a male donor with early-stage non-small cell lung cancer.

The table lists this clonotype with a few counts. The CDR3, as DNA: TGTGCCAGCAGCGAACAGGGGGCTTCACTTTCACCCCTCCACTTT. Its protein is CASSEQGASLSPLHF. The chain uses TRBV5-5 and TRBJ1-6; 9 bases align to TRBD1. The CDR3 is made up of 15 amino acids. The J segment lost 9 bases and the V segment lost 4 bases, leaving 8 bases of the junction unmatched. Germline loops: CDR1 SGHKS, CDR2 YYEKEE (reference sequence). The variable domain in full, with the rest retrieved from reference TRBV5-5 and TRBJ1-6, is DAGVTQSPTHLIKTRGQQVTLRCSPISGHKSVSWYQQVLGQGPQFIFQYYEKEERGRGNFPDRFSARQFPNYSSELNVNALLLGDSALYLCASSEQGASLSPLHFGNGTRLTVT.

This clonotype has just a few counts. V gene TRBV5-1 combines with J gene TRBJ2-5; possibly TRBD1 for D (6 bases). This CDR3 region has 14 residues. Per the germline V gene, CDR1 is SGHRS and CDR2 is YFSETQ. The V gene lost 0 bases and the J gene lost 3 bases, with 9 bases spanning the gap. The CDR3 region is CASSLGYREETQYF. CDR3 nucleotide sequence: TGCGCCAGCAGCTTGGGTTACAGGGAAGAGACCCAGTACTTC.

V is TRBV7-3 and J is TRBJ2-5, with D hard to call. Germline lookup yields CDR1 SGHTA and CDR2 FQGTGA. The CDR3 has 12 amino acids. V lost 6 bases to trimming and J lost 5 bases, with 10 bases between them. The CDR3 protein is CASSLHGETQYF. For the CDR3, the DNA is TGTGCCAGCAGTCTCCACGGGGAGACCCAGTACTTC.

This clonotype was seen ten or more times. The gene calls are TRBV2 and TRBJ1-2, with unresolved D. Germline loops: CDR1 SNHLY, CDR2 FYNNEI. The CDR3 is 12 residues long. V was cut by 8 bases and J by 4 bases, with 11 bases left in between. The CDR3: CASQASGYGYTF. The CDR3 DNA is TGTGCCAGCCAAGCGTCGGGCTATGGCTACACCTTC.

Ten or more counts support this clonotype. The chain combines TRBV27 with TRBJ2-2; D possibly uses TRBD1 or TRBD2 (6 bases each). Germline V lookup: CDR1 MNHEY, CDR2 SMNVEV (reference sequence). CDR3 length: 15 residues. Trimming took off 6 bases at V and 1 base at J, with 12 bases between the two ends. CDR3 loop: CASRYGGLNTGELFF. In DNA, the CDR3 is TGTGCCAGCAGATACGGGGGCCTGAACACCGGGGAGCTGTTTTTT.

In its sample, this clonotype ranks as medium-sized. The CDR3 coding sequence is TGCGCCAGCAGCCAAGGGGCCGTGAGCGGGAGGAATGTCTACAATGAGCAGTTCTTC. Its translation is CASSQGAVSGRNVYNEQFF. The chain recombines TRBV4-1 with TRBJ2-1; 9 positions agree with TRBD2. The J segment lost 3 bases and the V segment lost 1 base, leaving 13 bases of the junction unmatched. CDR1 is MGHRA and CDR2 is YSYEKL in the germline V gene. The CDR3 loop spans 19 amino acids.

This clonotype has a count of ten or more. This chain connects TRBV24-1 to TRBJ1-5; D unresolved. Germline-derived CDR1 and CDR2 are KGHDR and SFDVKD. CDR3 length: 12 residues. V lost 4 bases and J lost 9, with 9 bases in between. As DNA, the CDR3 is TGTGCCACCAGTGACCCCGGTCGGCCCCAGCATTTT. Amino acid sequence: CATSDPGRPQHF.

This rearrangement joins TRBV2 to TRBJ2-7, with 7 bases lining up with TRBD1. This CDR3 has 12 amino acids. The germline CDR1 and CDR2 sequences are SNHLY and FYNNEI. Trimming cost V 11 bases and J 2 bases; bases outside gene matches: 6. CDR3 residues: CASQTGAYEQYF. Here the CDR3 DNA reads TGTGCCTCTCAAACAGGGGCCTACGAGCAGTACTTC. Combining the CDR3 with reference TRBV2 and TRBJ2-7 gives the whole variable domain EPEVTQTPSHQVTQMGQEVILRCVPISNHLYFYWYRQILGQKVEFLVSFYNNEISEKSEIFDDQFSVERPDGSNFTLKIRSTKLEDSAMYFCASQTGAYEQYFGPGTRLTVT.

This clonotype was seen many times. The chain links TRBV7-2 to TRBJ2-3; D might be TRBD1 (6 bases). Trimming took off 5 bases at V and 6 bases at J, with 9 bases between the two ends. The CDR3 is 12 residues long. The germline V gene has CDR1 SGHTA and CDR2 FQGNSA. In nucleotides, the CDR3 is TGTGCCAGCAGCAGGGGGTATGATACGCAGTATTTT. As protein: CASSRGYDTQYF.

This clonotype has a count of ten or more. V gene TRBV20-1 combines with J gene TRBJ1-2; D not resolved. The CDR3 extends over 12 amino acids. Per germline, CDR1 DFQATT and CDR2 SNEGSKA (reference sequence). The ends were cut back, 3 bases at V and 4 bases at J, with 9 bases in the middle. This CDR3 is CSASRHLYGYTF. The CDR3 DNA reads TGCAGTGCTAGTAGACACCTCTATGGCTACACCTTC.

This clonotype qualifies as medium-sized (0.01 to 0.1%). CDR3 residues: CASSPTEILIGEQFF. CDR3 nucleotide sequence: TGTGCCAGCAGCCCAACGGAGATACTAATCGGTGAGCAGTTCTTC. The rearrangement links TRBV7-9 to TRBJ2-1; D not resolved. The CDR3 covers 15 residues. Trimming removed 5 bases from V and 9 bases from J, with 20 bases in between. CDR1 and CDR2 from the germline V gene are SEHNR and FQNEAQ (reference sequence).

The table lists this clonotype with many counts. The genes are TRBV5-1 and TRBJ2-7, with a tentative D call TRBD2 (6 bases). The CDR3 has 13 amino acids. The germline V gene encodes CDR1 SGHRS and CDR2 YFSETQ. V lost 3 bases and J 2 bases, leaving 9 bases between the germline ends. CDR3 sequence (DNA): TGCGCCAGCAGCTCGACGGGGGCCTACGAGCAGTACTTC. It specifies CASSSTGAYEQYF.

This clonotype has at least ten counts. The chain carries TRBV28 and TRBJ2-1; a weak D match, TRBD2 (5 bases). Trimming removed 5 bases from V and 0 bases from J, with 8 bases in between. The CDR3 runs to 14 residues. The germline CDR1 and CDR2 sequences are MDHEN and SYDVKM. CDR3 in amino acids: CASSEGSSYNEQFF. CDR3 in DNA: TGTGCCAGCAGTGAGGGAAGCTCCTACAATGAGCAGTTCTTC.

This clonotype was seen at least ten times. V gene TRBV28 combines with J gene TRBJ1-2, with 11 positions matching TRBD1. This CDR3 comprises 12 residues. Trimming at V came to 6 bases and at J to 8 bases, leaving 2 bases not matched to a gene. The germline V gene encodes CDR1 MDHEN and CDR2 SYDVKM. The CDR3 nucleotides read TGTGCCAGCAGACGGACAGGGGGCGGCTACACCTTC. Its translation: CASRRTGGGYTF.

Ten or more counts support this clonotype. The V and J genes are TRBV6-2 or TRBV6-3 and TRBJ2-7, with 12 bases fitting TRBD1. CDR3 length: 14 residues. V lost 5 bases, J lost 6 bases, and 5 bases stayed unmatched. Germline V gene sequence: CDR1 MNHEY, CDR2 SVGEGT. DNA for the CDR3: TGTGCCAGCAGTGGGACAGGGGGCTCGCGCGAGCAGTACTTC. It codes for CASSGTGGSREQYF.

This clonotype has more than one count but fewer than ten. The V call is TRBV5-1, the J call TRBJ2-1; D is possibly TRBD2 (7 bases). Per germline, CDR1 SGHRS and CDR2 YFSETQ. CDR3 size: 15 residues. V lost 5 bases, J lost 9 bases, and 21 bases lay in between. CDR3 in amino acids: CASRQQGGSEGEQFF. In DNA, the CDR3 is TGCGCCAGCAGGCAACAGGGAGGGAGCGAGGGTGAGCAGTTCTTC.

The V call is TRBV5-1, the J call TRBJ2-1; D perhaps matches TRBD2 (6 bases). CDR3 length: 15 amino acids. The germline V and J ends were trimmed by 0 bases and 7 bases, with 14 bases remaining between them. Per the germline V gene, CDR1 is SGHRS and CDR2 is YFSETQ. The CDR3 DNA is TGCGCCAGCAGCTTGGGACTAGTTACGATGAATGAGCAGTTCTTC. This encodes CASSLGLVTMNEQFF.

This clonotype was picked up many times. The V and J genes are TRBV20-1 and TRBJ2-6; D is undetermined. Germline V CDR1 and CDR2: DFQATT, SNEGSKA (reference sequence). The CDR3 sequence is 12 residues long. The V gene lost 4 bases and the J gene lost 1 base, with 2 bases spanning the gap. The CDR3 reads CSAKSGANVLTF. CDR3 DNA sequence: TGCAGTGCTAAATCTGGGGCCAACGTCCTGACTTTC.

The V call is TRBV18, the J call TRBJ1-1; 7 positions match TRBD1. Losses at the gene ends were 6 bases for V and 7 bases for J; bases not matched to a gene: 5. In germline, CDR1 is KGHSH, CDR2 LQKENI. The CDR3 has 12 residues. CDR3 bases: TGTGCCAGCTCCCCAGGGGACAGTGAAGCTTTCTTT. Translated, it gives CASSPGDSEAFF.

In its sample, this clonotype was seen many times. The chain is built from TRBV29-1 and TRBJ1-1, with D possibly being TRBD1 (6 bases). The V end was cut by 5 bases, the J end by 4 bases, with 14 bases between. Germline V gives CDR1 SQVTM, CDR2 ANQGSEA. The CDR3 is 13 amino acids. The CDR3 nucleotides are TGCAGCGTTTGGGGGGCACCGAGCACTGAAGCTTTCTTT. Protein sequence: CSVWGAPSTEAFF. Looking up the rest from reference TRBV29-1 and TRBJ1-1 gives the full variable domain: SAVISQKPSRDICQRGTSLTIQCQVDSQVTMMFWYRQQPGQSLTLIATANQGSEATYESGFVIDKFPISRPNLTFSTLTVSNMSPEDSSIYLCSVWGAPSTEAFFGQGTRLTVV.

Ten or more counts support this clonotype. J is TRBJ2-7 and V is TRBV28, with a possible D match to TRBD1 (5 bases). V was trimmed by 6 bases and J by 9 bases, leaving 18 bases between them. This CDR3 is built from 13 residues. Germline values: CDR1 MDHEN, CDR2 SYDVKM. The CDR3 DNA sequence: TGTGCCAGCAGGGACACCGGTACTTCCCGGCAGTACTTC. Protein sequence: CASRDTGTSRQYF.

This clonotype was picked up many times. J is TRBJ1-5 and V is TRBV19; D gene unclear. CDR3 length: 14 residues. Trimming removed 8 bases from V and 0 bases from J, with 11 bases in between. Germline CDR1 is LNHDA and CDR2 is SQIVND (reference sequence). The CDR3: CASEDGYSNQPQHF. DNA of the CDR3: TGTGCCAGTGAAGACGGTTATAGCAATCAGCCCCAGCATTTT.

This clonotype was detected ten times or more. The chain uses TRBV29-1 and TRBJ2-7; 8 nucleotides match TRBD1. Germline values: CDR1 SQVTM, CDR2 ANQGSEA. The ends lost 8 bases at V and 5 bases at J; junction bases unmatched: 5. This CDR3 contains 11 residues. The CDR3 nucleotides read TGCAGCCTATGGACAGGGCACGAGCAGTACTTC. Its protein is CSLWTGHEQYF.

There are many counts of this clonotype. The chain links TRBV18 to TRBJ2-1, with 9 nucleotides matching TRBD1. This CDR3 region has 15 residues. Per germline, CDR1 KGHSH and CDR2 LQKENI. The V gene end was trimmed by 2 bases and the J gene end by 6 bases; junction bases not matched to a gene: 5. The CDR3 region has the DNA TGTGCCAGCTCACCAGGGGGACAGGGCGGCAATGAGCAGTTCTTC. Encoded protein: CASSPGGQGGNEQFF.

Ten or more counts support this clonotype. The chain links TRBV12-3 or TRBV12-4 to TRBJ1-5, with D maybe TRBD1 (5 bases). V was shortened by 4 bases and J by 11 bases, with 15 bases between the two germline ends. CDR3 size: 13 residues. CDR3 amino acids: CASSYGTPPAQHF. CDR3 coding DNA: TGTGCCAGCAGTTATGGGACCCCCCCGGCCCAGCATTTT.

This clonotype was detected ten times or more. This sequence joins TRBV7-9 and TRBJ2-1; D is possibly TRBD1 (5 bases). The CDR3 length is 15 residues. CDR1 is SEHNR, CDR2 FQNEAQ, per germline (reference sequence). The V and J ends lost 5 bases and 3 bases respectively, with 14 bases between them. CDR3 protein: CASSRGSSRYNEQFF. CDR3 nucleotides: TGTGCCAGCAGCAGGGGATCCTCCCGCTACAATGAGCAGTTCTTC.

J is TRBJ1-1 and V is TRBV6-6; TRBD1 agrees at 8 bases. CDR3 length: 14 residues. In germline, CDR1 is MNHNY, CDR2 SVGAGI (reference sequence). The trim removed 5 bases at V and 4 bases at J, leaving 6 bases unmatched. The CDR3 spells CASSAGGRGTEAFF. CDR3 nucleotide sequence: TGTGCCAGCAGTGCAGGGGGCAGGGGCACTGAAGCTTTCTTT.

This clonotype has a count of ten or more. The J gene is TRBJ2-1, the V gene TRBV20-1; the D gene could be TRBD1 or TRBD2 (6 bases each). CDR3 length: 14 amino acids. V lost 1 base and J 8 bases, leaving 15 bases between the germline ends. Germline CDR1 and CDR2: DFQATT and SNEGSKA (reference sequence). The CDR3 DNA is TGCAGTGCTAGAGGAGGGGTCGGGGGCTATGAGCAGTTCTTC. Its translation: CSARGGVGGYEQFF.

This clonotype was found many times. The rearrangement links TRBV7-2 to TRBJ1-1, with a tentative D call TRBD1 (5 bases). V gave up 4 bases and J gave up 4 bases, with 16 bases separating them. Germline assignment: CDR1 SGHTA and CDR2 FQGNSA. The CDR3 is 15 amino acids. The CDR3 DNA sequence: TGTGCCAGCAGCTGGAGTTTGGGGGGTCGCACTGAAGCTTTCTTT. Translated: CASSWSLGGRTEAFF.

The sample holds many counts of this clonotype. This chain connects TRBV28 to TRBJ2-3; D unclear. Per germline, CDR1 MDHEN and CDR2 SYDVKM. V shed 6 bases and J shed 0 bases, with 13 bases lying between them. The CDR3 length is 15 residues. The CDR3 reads CASSPSLPSTDTQYF. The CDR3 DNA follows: TGTGCCAGCAGCCCGAGCCTCCCTAGCACAGATACGCAGTATTTT.